These 20 T cell receptor delta chains share one sample of origin, sequenced in a study of γδ T cells in repeated Plasmodium falciparum infection. TCRdb called clones anew from the multiplex PCR reads with CATT. Of about 48,000 delta-chain clones in the sample, 1.6% were seen once. Vgamma9/Vdelta2+ and Vdelta2-negative gammadelta T cells were flow-sorted from PBMC for bulk sequencing. The source material was gamma-delta T cells from blood. All receptors derive from a pool of human donors (malaria-infected and uninfected, not separated).

This clone was recorded at least ten times. The chain carries TRDV1 and TRDJ1, with 13 bases identical to TRDD3. TCRdb carries no J gene annotation; the J gene was assigned here by matching the DNA with germline. CDR3 length: 21 amino acids. CDR1 and CDR2 from the germline V gene are TSWWSYY and QGS. The V segment lost 2 bases and the J segment 2 bases; nucleotides outside the gene matches: 17. CDR3 sequence (DNA): TGTGCTCTTGGGGAATTCACTTCCTACCCTTACTGGGGGATACGGACCGATAAACTCATCTTT. Translated: CALGEFTSYPYWGIRTDKLIF.

The table lists this clone with a few counts. Given a far larger clone just one base away, this is likely a sequencing read error. The identical CDR3 is also encoded by other nucleotide sequences in the sample. The chain couples TRDV2 to TRDJ1, with a tentative D call TRDD3 (6 bases). TCRdb supplies no J gene; here it was assigned by aligning the nucleotide sequence to germline. Germline CDR1 GEAIGNYY, CDR2 EKD. The V end was cut by 0 bases, the J end by 2 bases, with 12 bases between. There are 15 residues in the CDR3. The CDR3 sequence is CACDTLGLKTDKLIF. CDR3 coding DNA: TGTGCCTGTGACACCCTGGGGCTAAAGACCGATAAACTCATCTTT.

This clone has ten or more counts. This may arise from a read error, as a much more abundant clone is one base away. Other DNA sequences in the same sample also yield this CDR3. The chain joins TRDV1 to TRDJ2; possibly TRDD2 or TRDD3 for D (5 bases each). This CDR3 is built from 15 residues. Deletions cut 4 bases from V and 11 bases from J, with 20 bases between. Germline lookup yields CDR1 TSWWSYY and CDR2 QGS. DNA of the CDR3: TGTGCTCTTGGGGTCGTGGGGTTTCCTGCGGGGCAACTCTTCTTT. Its protein product is CALGVVGFPAGQLFF.

As concerns this clone: TCRdb attributes to this sequence the protein of a much larger clone, which differs from the DNA translation at residue 14; a read error is likely, and the protein displayed is translated from the DNA. The chain carries TRDV1 and TRDJ1; the D call may be TRDD2 or TRDD3 (7 bases each). TCRdb records no J gene; here it was assigned by comparing the DNA to germline. The CDR3 has 20 amino acids. V lost 3 bases, J lost 1 base, and 27 bases lay in between. In germline, CDR1 is TSWWSYY, CDR2 QGS. DNA of the CDR3: TGTGCTCTTGGGGACAACTTCCTAGTTGGGTGGGGGACCCCCACCGATAAACTCATCTTT. The encoded protein is CALGDNFLVGWGTPTDKLIF.

Concerning this clone itself: One base separates it from a far larger clone, so it is likely a read error. This same CDR3 is encoded by further DNA sequences in the sample. Here the CDR3 reads CALGEKGGRTDKLIF. CDR3 in DNA: TGTGCTCTTGGGGAAAAGGGGGGACGGACCGATAAACTTATCTTT. The gene calls are TRDV1 and TRDJ1; TRDD3 is a possible D gene (6 bases). This CDR3 contains 15 residues. CDR1 and CDR2 from the germline V gene are TSWWSYY and QGS.

On this clone itself: A read error is the likely source, as a far larger clone sits one nucleotide away. The sample carries other DNA sequences with the same CDR3. The chain combines TRDV1 with TRDJ1, with 8 bases lining up with TRDD3. TCRdb is silent on the J gene; assignment here came from matching the DNA to germline. The CDR3 is made up of 21 amino acids. Germline V gene lookup returns CDR1 TSWWSYY and CDR2 QGS. The junction had 20 bases not matched to a gene; V was cut back by 2 bases and J by 0 bases. The CDR3 sequence is CALGELAFPNTGGTYTDKLIF. DNA of the CDR3: TGTGCTCTTGGGGAATTGGCCTTCCCGAATACTGGGGGCACCTACACCGATAAACTCATCTTT.

There are a few counts of this clone. A far larger clone is off by one base, so a read error is likely. Other DNA sequences in this specimen translate into the identical CDR3. The V call is TRDV1, the J call TRDJ1; the match to TRDD3 covers 13 bases. Germline matching of the DNA provided the J gene here, since TCRdb leaves it blank. The germline gives CDR1 TSWWSYY, CDR2 QGS. The CDR3 length is 26 residues. Unmatched junction bases numbered 33, after V lost 2 bases and J lost 3 bases. The DNA of the CDR3 is TGTGCTCTTGGGGAAGGGACAACCCTCCTCTCCTCTCGTACTGGGGGATACGGCTGGGGACCCGATAAACTCATCTTT. Translating gives CALGEGTTLLSSRTGGYGWGPDKLIF.

This clone was observed many times. CDR3 bases: TGTGCCTTGTTCCTACTCTGGGGGATACTCGGAGGGACCGATAAACTCATCTTT. Its protein is CALFLLWGILGGTDKLIF. V gene TRDV3 combines with J gene TRDJ1; 11 bases are a match to TRDD3. Trimming at V came to 3 bases and at J to 2 bases, leaving 17 bases not matched to a gene. Germline CDR1 TVYSNPD, CDR2 GDNSRS (reference sequence). The CDR3 totals 18 residues.

This clone was seen more than once but under ten times. This may be a read error: a much more frequent sequence differs by one nucleotide. CDR3 region: CALGDSFPWVIRNVDKLIF. For the CDR3, the DNA is TGTGCTCTTGGGGACTCCTTCCCCTGGGTGATACGGAACGTCGATAAACTCATCTTT. This chain connects TRDV1 to TRDJ1; either TRDD2 or TRDD3 may fit D (6 bases each). Matching the DNA to germline supplied the J gene, which TCRdb does not give. This CDR3 is built from 19 residues. Trimming took off 3 bases at V and 4 bases at J, with 27 bases between the two ends. Germline V gene lookup returns CDR1 TSWWSYY and CDR2 QGS.

The rearrangement joins TRDV1 to TRDJ1, with D possibly being TRDD3 (6 bases). No J segment appears in TCRdb, so it was assigned here by matching the sequence to germline. Germline V gene lookup returns CDR1 TSWWSYY and CDR2 QGS. Between the trimmed V and J ends, which lost 5 bases and 0 bases, there was a span of 37 bases. The CDR3 loop spans 23 amino acids. In DNA, the CDR3 is TGTGCTCTTGGGAGAACGAGCCTATCTGGGAGCCTTGATGGGGGCCACTACACCGATAAACTCATCTTT. Amino acids: CALGRTSLSGSLDGGHYTDKLIF.

For this clone: TCRdb records a much larger clone's protein for this DNA, with a difference at residues 15 and 17 that likely arises from a read error; the protein given is the translation of the DNA. The chain uses TRDV1 and TRDJ1, with a possible D match to TRDD3 (6 bases). TCRdb does not report a J gene; here it was assigned by matching the DNA to germline references. This CDR3 contains 22 residues. Trimming stripped 5 bases from V and 7 bases from J, with 41 bases between. Germline CDR1 reads TSWWSYY; CDR2 reads QGS. CDR3 sequence (DNA): TGTGCTCTTGGGAGATCCCCACCTAGGACTTTCTCTACTGGGATGTCCAAGGGTAAACTCATCTTT. It is translated as CALGRSPPRTFSTGMSKGKLIF.

This clone has more than one count but fewer than ten. TCRdb shows a much larger clone's protein in place of this DNA's translation, and the two differ at residue 11, likely through a read error; the protein shown is translated from the DNA. The chain uses TRDV1 and TRDJ1; 10 positions match TRDD3. The J gene is absent in TCRdb and was assigned here via DNA matching to germline. V was pared by 0 bases and J by 1 base, with 17 bases of the junction left unmatched. CDR1 is TSWWSYY, CDR2 QGS, per germline. The CDR3 is 21 residues long. CDR3 bases: TGTGCTCTTGGGGAACTAGATCCTACTGTTACCGGGGGATACGGCACCGATAAACTCATCTTT. It specifies CALGELDPTVTGGYGTDKLIF.

On this clone itself: A read error likely explains why the TCRdb protein, taken from a much larger clone, differs from this DNA's translation at residue 8; the protein shown is translated from the DNA. J is TRDJ3 and V is TRDV2; 7 nucleotides line up with TRDD3. TCRdb offers no J gene call, so here the DNA was matched to germline to obtain one. This CDR3 is built from 21 residues. Germline values: CDR1 GEAIGNYY, CDR2 EKD. V was clipped by 4 bases and J by 0 bases; unmatched bases: 17. As DNA, the CDR3 is TGTGCCTGTGAGTCCGTACTGGAGGATACGCGTAGCTCCTGGGACACCCGACAGATGTTTTTC. This sequence encodes CACESVLEDTRSSWDTRQMFF.

This clone was observed at least ten times. A read error likely explains this, since a far larger clone differs by one base. Other nucleotide sequences from this sample produce the same CDR3. The chain links TRDV1 to TRDJ1, with 12 bases lining up with TRDD3. No J gene is reported in TCRdb; it was inferred here by comparing the DNA with germline. Germline lookup yields CDR1 TSWWSYY and CDR2 QGS. This CDR3 contains 17 residues. Here the CDR3 DNA reads TGTGCTCTTGGAATTATCTGGGGGATACGTTACACCGACAAACTCATCTTT. Amino acids: CALGIIWGIRYTDKLIF.

This clone was detected a few times. The TCRdb protein comes from a much larger clone and disagrees with this DNA's translation at residue 14, likely due to a read error; the protein given here is derived from the DNA. The rearrangement links TRDV1 to TRDJ1, with D perhaps assigned TRDD2 or TRDD3 (6 bases each). The J gene, absent from TCRdb, was called here by matching the DNA to germline. The CDR3 is 21 residues long. Per the germline V gene, CDR1 is TSWWSYY and CDR2 is QGS. The ends were cut back, 2 bases at V and 3 bases at J, with 31 bases in the middle. The CDR3 spells CALGEADRPFHCTRGSDKLIF. In DNA, the CDR3 is TGTGCTCTTGGGGAAGCCGACCGGCCCTTCCATTGTACTAGGGGATCCGATAAACTCATCTTT.

In this sample, this clone turned up a few times. The J gene is TRDJ1, the V gene TRDV2; tentative D call: TRDD2 (6 bases). The J gene was not available in TCRdb and was assigned here by matching the DNA to germline segments. CDR1 is GEAIGNYY and CDR2 is EKD in the germline V gene. V shed 0 bases and J shed 1 base, with 17 bases lying between them. The length of the CDR3 is 17 residues. This chain's CDR3 is CACDTLLRGSATDKLIF. The CDR3 bases are TGTGCCTGTGACACCCTCCTACGGGGGTCAGCCACCGATAAACTCATCTTT.

This clone was observed a handful of times. A much larger clone sits a single nucleotide away, making a read error possible. The J gene is TRDJ1, the V gene TRDV1; 11 bases are shared with TRDD3. TCRdb leaves out the J gene; it was filled in here by matching the DNA to germline. Germline trimming cut 4 bases from V and 0 bases from J; bases unmatched to any gene: 25. This CDR3 has 23 residues. Looked up from germline, CDR1 is TSWWSYY and CDR2 is QGS. CDR3 sequence: CALGVLTGLPSYWGIKYTDKLIF. The CDR3 DNA follows: TGTGCTCTTGGGGTACTTACCGGCCTTCCCTCTTACTGGGGGATAAAGTACACCGATAAACTCATCTTT.

As regards this clone: This DNA's translation differs at residue 5 from TCRdb's protein, which comes from a much larger clone; a read error is likely, and the protein shown is translated from the DNA. The chain recombines TRDV1 with TRDJ1; 8 bases are shared with TRDD3. Germline V gene lookup returns CDR1 TSWWSYY and CDR2 QGS. CDR3 size: 17 residues. V trimming: 4 bases; J trimming: 5 bases; junction bases outside the gene matches: 15. CDR3 loop: CALGGLSGGHNGDKLIF. For the CDR3, the DNA is TGTGCTCTTGGGGGACTTTCTGGGGGACATAACGGGGATAAACTCATCTTT.

This clone was seen repeatedly, ten times or more. The chain recombines TRDV2 with TRDJ2; D not resolved. TCRdb gives no J gene; it was assigned here by matching the DNA to germline. Germline CDR1 is GEAIGNYY and CDR2 is EKD. The length of the CDR3 is 19 residues. Trimming took off 0 bases at V and 4 bases at J, with 23 bases between the two ends. The CDR3 protein is CACDTVAFESEPQTAQLFF. In DNA, the CDR3 is TGTGCCTGTGACACCGTCGCTTTTGAGTCGGAACCCCAGACAGCACAACTCTTCTTT.

This clone occurred a few times. TCRdb lists the protein of a much larger clone for this DNA, which differs at residue 3, so this is likely a read error; the protein given here is translated from the DNA itself. The chain combines TRDV2 with TRDJ1, with 11 bases lining up with TRDD3. TCRdb lists no J gene, so it was determined here by aligning the DNA to germline. After removal of 8 bases from V and 2 bases from J, the junction contained 30 bases not matched to a gene. This CDR3 region has 22 residues. Looked up from germline, CDR1 is GEAIGNYY and CDR2 is EKD. The DNA of the CDR3 is TGTGCCTATTGGCATCCTACGTCTTCTAGGTCTACTGGGGGATATTTTACCGATAAACTCATCTTT. Encoded protein: CAYWHPTSSRSTGGYFTDKLIF.